These 2 T cell receptor beta chains originate from one sample sequenced in a study of cytomegalovirus exposure and HLA in healthy donors. The PCR used 60 Vbeta and 13 Jbeta primers. The repertoire was sequenced with immunoSEQ multiplex PCR; TCRdb's copy has only in-frame clones and lacks some. This sample has around 130,000 clones; around 80% occur once, and the top ten carry 1.2%. The sequencing sample was made of PBMCs. These receptors all come from a female donor in good health and CMV-seronegative.

This rearrangement joins TRBV5-8 to TRBJ2-7; D remains ambiguous. Per the germline V gene, CDR1 is SGHTS and CDR2 is YDEGEE. This CDR3 comprises 11 residues. V lost 4 bases and J lost 3, with 5 bases in between. CDR3 bases: TGTGCCAGCAGCCTCCGCTACGAGCAGTACTTC. Translation: CASSLRYEQYF.

The rearrangement joins TRBV18 to TRBJ2-7; 9 nucleotides line up with TRBD1. The germline V gene encodes CDR1 KGHSH and CDR2 LQKENI. V was pared by 3 bases and J by 5 bases, with 8 bases of the junction left unmatched. The CDR3 is made up of 15 amino acids. The CDR3 sequence is CASSPSGTGSHEQYF. Here the CDR3 DNA reads TGTGCCAGCTCACCCTCCGGGACAGGGTCCCACGAGCAGTACTTC.